This T cell receptor beta chain was observed in a study of T cells in Graves' hyperthyroidism and ophthalmopathy. Study findings and constraints: A model using 13 V-J features told ophthalmopathy apart from stable hyperthyroidism. Blood also showed most of the thyroid clonotypes that were expanded above 0.001.

An approximately 10 ml volume of fresh peripheral blood provided the PBMCs. RNA transcripts gave rise to amplified TCR beta CDR3 regions. Using the HTBI primer set, a first-round RT-PCR was run on the TCR CDR3. TCRdb fed the multiplex PCR reads into MiXCR, producing one record per CDR3 protein. The table shows approximately 300,000 distinct CDR3 sequences, with 15% to 20% occurring only once. This CDR3 has 14 residues. Trimming left V 1 base short and J 8 bases short, with 12 bases between. Looked up from germline, CDR1 is SGHRS and CDR2 is YFSETQ. This clonotype has a handful of counts. Its antigen remains unknown.

This receptor was obtained from a woman aged 55-69 years with Graves' ophthalmopathy. Sequencing was done on a sample of blood. The chain is built from TRBV5-1 and TRBJ1-4, with D hard to call. The CDR3 bases are TGCGCCAGCAGCTTGTCCCCTGAAGGGGAAAAACTGTTTTTT. Amino acids: CASSLSPEGEKLFF.